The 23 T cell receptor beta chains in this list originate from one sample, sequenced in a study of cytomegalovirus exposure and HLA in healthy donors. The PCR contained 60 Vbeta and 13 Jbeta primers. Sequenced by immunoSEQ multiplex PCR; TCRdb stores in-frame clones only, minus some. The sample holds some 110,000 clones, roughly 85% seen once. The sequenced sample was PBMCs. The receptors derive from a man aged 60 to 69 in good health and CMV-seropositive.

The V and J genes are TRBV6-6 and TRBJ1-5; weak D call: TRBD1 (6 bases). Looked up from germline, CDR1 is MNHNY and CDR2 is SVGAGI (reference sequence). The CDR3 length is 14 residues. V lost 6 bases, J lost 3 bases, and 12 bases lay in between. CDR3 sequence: CASSFDRSNQPQHF. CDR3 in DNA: TGTGCCAGCAGCTTTGACAGGTCCAATCAGCCCCAGCATTTT.

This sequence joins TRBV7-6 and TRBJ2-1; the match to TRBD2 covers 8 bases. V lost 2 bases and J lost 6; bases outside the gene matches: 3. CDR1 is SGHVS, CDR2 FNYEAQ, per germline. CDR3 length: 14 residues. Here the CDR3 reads CASSLYRGGNEQFF. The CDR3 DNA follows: TGTGCCAGCAGCTTATACCGGGGGGGCAATGAGCAGTTCTTC.

The CDR3 region is CASSMIPGTAQETQYF. DNA of the CDR3: TGTGCCAGCTCAATGATTCCCGGGACTGCTCAAGAGACCCAGTACTTC. The chain couples TRBV18 to TRBJ2-5, with D possibly TRBD2 on 6 matching bases. Trimming pared 5 bases from V and 2 bases from J, leaving 18 bases between. This CDR3 contains 16 residues. Germline lookup yields CDR1 KGHSH and CDR2 LQKENI.

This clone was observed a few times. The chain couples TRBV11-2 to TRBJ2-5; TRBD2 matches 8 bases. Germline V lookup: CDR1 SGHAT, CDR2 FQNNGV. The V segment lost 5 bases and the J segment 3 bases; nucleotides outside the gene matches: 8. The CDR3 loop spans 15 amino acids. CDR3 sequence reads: CASSPRGGAKETQYF. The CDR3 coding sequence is TGTGCCAGCAGCCCTCGGGGGGGGGCAAAAGAGACCCAGTACTTC.

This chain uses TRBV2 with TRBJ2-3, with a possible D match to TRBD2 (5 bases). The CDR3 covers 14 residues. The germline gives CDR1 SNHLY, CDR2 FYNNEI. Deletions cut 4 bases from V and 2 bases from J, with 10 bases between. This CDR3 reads CASSAERYTDTQYF. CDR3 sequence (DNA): TGTGCCAGCAGTGCGGAGCGGTACACAGATACGCAGTATTTT.

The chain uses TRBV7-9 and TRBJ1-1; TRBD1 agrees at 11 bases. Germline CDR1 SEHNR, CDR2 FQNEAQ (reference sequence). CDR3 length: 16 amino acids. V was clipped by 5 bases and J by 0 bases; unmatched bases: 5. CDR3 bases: TGTGCCAGCAGCCGGGACAGGGGGTTCATGAACACTGAAGCTTTCTTT. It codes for CASSRDRGFMNTEAFF. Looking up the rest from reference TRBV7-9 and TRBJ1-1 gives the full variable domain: DTGVSQNPRHKITKRGQNVTFRCDPISEHNRLYWYRQTLGQGPEFLTYFQNEAQLEKSRLLSDRFSAERPKGSFSTLEIQRTEQGDSAMYLCASSRDRGFMNTEAFFGQGTRLTVV.

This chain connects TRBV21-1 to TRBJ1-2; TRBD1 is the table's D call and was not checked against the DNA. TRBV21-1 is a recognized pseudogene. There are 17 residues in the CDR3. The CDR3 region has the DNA TGTGCCAGCAGCCTAAGGACAGGGAAAGCGGCTAGCTATGGCTACACCTTC. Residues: CASSLRTGKAASYGYTF.

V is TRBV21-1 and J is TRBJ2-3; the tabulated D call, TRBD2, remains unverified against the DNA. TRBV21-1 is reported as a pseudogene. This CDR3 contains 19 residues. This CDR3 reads CASSKAPGGGTSSTDTQYF. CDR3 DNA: TGTGCCAGCAGCAAAGCGCCTGGCGGGGGCACCAGTAGCACAGATACGCAGTATTTT.

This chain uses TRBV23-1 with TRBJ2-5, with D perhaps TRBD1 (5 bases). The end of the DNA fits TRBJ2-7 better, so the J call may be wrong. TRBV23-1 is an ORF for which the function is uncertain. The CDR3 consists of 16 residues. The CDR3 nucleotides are TGCGCCAGCAGTCGAGGACACACTCGTCCCACCTACGAGCAGTACTTC. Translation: CASSRGHTRPTYEQYF.

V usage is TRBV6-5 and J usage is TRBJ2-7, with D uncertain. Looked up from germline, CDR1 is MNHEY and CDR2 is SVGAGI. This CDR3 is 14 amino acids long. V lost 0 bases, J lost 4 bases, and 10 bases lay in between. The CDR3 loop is CASSYSLDGYEQYF. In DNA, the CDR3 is TGTGCCAGCAGTTACTCCCTAGACGGATACGAGCAGTACTTC.

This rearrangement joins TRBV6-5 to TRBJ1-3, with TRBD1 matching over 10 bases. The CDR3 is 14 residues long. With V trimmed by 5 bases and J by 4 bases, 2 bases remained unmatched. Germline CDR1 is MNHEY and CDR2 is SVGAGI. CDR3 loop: CASSRQGAGNTIYF. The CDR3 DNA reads TGTGCCAGCAGTAGACAGGGGGCGGGAAACACCATATATTTT.

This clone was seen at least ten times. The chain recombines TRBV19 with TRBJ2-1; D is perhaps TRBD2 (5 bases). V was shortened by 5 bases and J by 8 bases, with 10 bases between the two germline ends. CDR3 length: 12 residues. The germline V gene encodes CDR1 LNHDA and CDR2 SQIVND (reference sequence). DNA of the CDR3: TGTGCCAGTAGTCACGGGGTTCATGAGCAGTTCTTC. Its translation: CASSHGVHEQFF.

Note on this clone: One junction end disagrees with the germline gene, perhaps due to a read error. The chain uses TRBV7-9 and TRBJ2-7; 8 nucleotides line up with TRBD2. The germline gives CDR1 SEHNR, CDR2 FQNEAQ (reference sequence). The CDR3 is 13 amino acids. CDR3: CSSSARGGDEQYF. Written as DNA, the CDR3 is TGTTCCAGCAGCGCCCGGGGGGGGGACGAGCAGTACTTC.

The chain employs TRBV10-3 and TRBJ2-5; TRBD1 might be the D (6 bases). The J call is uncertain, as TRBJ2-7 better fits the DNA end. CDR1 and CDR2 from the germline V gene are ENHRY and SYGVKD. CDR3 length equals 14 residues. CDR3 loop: CAISDRGKSYEQYF. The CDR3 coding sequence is TGTGCCATCAGTGACAGGGGCAAATCCTACGAGCAGTACTTC.

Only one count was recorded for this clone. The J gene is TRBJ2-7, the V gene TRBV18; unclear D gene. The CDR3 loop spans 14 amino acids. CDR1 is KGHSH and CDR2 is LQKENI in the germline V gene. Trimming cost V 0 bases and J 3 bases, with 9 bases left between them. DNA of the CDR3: TGTGCCAGCTCACCACCGCCAGGCTTCTACGAGCAGTACTTC. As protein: CASSPPPGFYEQYF.

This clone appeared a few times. The CDR3 sequence: CSAGGVNYGYTF. In DNA, the CDR3 is TGTTCCGCAGGCGGGGTCAACTATGGCTACACCTTC. V is TRBV7-9 and J is TRBJ1-2; unclear D gene. The CDR3 covers 12 residues. Looked up from germline, CDR1 is SEHNR and CDR2 is FQNEAQ (reference sequence). Complete variable domain (other parts from reference TRBV7-9 and TRBJ1-2): DTGVSQNPRHKITKRGQNVTFRCDPISEHNRLYWYRQTLGQGPEFLTYFQNEAQLEKSRLLSDRFSAERPKGSFSTLEIQRTEQGDSAMYLCSAGGVNYGYTFGSGTRLTVV.

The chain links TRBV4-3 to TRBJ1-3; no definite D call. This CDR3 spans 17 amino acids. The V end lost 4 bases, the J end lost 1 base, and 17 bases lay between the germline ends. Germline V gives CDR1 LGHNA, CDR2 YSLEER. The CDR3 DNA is TGCGCCAGCAGCCGGCATGGTAGCCCGGGGTCTGGAAACACCATATATTTT. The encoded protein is CASSRHGSPGSGNTIYF.

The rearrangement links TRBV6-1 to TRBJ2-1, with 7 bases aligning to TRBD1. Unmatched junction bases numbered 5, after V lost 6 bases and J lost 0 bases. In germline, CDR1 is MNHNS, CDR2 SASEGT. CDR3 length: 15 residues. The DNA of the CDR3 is TGTGCCAGCAGGACAGGGCCCTACTCCTACAATGAGCAGTTCTTC. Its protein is CASRTGPYSYNEQFF.

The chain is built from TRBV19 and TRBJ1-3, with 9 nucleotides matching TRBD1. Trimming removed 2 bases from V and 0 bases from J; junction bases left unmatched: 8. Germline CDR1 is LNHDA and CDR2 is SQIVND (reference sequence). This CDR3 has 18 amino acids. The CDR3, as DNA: TGTGCCAGTAGTATAAGCGGGACAGGGCTCATCTCTGGAAACACCATATATTTT. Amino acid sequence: CASSISGTGLISGNTIYF. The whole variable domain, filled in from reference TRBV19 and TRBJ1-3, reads DGGITQSPKYLFRKEGQNVTLSCEQNLNHDAMYWYRQDPGQGLRLIYYSQIVNDFQKGDIAEGYSVSREKKESFPLTVTSAQKNPTAFYLCASSISGTGLISGNTIYFGEGSWLTVV.

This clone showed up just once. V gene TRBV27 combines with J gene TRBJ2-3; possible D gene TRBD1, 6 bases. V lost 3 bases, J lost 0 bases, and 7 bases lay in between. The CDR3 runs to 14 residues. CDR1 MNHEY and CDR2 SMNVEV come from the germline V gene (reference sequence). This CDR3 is CASSLGQSTDTQYF. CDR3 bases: TGTGCCAGCAGTTTGGGACAAAGCACAGATACGCAGTATTTT.

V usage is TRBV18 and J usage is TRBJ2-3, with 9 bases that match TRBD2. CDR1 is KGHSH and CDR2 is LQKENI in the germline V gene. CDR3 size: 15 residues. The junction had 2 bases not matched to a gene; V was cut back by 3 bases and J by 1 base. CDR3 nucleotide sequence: TGTGCCAGCTCACCGTTAGCGGGGGGCACAGATACGCAGTATTTT. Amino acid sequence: CASSPLAGGTDTQYF.

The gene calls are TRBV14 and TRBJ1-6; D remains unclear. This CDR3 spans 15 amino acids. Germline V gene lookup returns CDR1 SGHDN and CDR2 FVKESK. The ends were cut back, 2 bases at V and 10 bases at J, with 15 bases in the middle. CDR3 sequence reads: CASSQLFGNGSPLHF. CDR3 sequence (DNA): TGTGCCAGCAGCCAACTTTTCGGGAATGGATCACCCCTCCACTTT.

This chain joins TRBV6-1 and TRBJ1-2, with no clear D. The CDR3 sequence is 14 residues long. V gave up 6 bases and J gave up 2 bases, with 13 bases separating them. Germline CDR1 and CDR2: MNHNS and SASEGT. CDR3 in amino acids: CASRTQEGNYGYTF. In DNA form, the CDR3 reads TGTGCCAGCAGAACCCAGGAGGGCAACTATGGCTACACCTTC.